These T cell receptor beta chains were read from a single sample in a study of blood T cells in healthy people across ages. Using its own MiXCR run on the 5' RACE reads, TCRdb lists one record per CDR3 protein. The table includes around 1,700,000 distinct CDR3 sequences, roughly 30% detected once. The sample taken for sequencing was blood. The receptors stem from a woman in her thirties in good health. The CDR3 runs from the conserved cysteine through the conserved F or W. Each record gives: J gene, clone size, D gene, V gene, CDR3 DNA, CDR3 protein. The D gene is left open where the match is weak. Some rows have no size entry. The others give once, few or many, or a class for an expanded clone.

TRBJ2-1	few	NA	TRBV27	TGTGCCAGCACCGCTGCGGGAGCTGGGACACGACGCAATGAGCAGTTCTTC	CASTAAGAGTRRNEQFF
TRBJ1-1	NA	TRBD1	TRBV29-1	TGCAGCGCTAAGGACAGGATCGAAGCTTTCTTT	CSAKDRIEAFF
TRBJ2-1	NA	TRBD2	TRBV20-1	TGCAGTGCGCTAGCGGGGACCTACAATGAGCAGTTCTTC	CSALAGTYNEQFF
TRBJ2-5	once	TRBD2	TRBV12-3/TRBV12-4	TGTGCCAGCAGTTTTACTAGCGGCAAGACCCAGTACTTC	CASSFTSGKTQYF
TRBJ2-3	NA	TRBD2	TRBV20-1	TGCAGTGCTAGAGGTTTCGGGGGGGCTAGCACAGATACGCAGTATTTT	CSARGFGGASTDTQYF
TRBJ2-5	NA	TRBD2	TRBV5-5	TGTGCCAGCAGCTCACTAGCGGGGCCACAAGGGACCCAGTACTTC	CASSSLAGPQGTQYF
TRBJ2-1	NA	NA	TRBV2	TGTGCCAGCAGGGAATCTACCCCCTACAATGAGCAGTTCTTC	CASRESTPYNEQFF
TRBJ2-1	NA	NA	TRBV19	TGTGCCAGTAGTCGTTCCACAGGGTGGAATGAGCAGTTCTTC	CASSRSTGWNEQFF
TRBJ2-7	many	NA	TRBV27	TGTGCCAGCAGTCCCGCCCCAGGGACGCACGAGCAGTACTTC	CASSPAPGTHEQYF
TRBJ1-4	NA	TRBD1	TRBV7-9	TGTGCCAGCAGCGGACAGGGCGCGCCTATAAATGAAAAACTGTTTTTT	CASSGQGAPINEKLFF
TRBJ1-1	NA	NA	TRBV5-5	TGTGCCAGCAGCTTGTTGGCGGACACTGAAGCTTTCTTT	CASSLLADTEAFF
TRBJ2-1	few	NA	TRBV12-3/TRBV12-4	TGTGCCAGTAATGAGGGGCTGGAAGAAAACAATGAGCAGTTCTTC	CASNEGLEENNEQFF
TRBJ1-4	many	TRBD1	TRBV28	TGTGCCAGCAGGCCGACAGGGGTTAATGAAAAACTGTTTTTT	CASRPTGVNEKLFF
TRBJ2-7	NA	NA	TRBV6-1	TGTGCCAGCGTCTTCGGACGCTACGAGCAGTACTTC	CASVFGRYEQYF
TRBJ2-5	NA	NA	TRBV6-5	TGTGCCAGCAGTTACCCGGCAGGACAAGAGACCCAGTACTTC	CASSYPAGQETQYF
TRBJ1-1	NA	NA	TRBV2	TGTGCCAGCAGTGAAGCGGGACGAGGAGGAAAAGCTTTCTTT	CASSEAGRGGKAFF
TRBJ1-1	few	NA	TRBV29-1	TGCAGCGTGCGGGTAGGGGGCACTGAAGCTTTCTTT	CSVRVGGTEAFF
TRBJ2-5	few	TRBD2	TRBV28	TGTGCCAGCAGCCATTGGACTAGCGGGGGGTTGGAGACCCAGTACTTC	CASSHWTSGGLETQYF
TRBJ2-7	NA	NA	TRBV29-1	TGCACCGGATCCAACCGTGGCTACGAGCGGTACTTC	CTGSNRGYERYF
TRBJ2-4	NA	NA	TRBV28	TGTGCCAGCAGTTTAACCAGGGAACCCAAAAACATTCAGTACTTC	CASSLTREPKNIQYF
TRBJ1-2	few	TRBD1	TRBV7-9	TGTGCCAGCAGCGAGGGGGACAGGGCCTATGGCTACACCTTC	CASSEGDRAYGYTF
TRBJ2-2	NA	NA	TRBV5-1	TGCGCCAGCAGCTCACCGCCGACTAGGCCCGACACCGGGGAGCTGTTTTTT	CASSSPPTRPDTGELFF
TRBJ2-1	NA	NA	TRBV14	TGTGCCAGCAGCAAGGACGGCGCCTACAATGAGCAGTTCTTC	CASSKDGAYNEQFF
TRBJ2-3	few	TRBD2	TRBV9	TGTGCCAGCAGCGGGGGACTAGCGGGAGCGGCAGATACGCAGTATTTT	CASSGGLAGAADTQYF
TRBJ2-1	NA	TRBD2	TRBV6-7	TGTGCCAGCACCTCTAGCGGGGAATTCTACAATGAGCAGTTCTTC	CASTSSGEFYNEQFF
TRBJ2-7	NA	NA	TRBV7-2	TGTGCCAGCAGCTCCGGTCACTCGCCCTACGAGCAGTACTTC	CASSSGHSPYEQYF
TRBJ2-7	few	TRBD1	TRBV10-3	TGTGCCATCAGTGAGGTGACAGGGTCTCCCTACGAGCAGTACTTC	CAISEVTGSPYEQYF
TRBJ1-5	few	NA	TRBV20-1	TGCAGTGCTCCCGGGTCCCTTAATCAGCCCCAGCATTTT	CSAPGSLNQPQHF
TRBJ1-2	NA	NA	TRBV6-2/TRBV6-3	TGTGCCAGCAGCTTCGGGGCCAACTTTAACTATGGCTACACCTTC	CASSFGANFNYGYTF
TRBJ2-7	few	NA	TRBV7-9	TGCGCCAGCAGCTTAGCAGGGCTAGCTTCCTGCGAGCAGTACTTC	CASSLAGLASCEQYF
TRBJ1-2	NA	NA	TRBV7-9	TGTGCCAGCAGCGCTCTTTTGACTGCCTCTAACTATGGCTACACCTTC	CASSALLTASNYGYTF
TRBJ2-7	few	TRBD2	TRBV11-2	TGTGCCAGCAGCTTACGACTAGCGGGGTTTGGGGAGCAGTACTTC	CASSLRLAGFGEQYF
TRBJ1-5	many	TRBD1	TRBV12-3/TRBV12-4	TGTGCCAGCAGTTTAGGCGGGACAGGGCCCAATCAGCCCCAGCATTTT	CASSLGGTGPNQPQHF
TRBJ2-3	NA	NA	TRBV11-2	TGTGCCAGCAGCACCTGGACTGCCACAGATACGCAGTATTTT	CASSTWTATDTQYF
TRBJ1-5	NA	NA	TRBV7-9	TGTGCCAGCAGCTTAGATCCCAGGGATAGCAATCAGCCCCAGCATTTT	CASSLDPRDSNQPQHF
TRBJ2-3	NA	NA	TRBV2	TGTGCCAGCTCACTAGTTCAGTATTTT	CASSLVQYF